This T cell receptor beta chain was recovered during a study of T cells expressing NK-cell markers. Study-wide context: The authors derived TCR beta repertoires from sorted CD3+CD56+NKG2C+, CD3+CD56+NKG2C- and CD3+CD56-NKG2C+ T cells. The study, taken as a whole, reports: Similarly, these clonotypes led the CD3+CD56-NKG2C+ fraction as well in a few donors. Of the CD8+ T cell pool in several donors, roughly 1.0-8% was accounted for by dominant NKG2C+ clonotypes.

Germline V lookup: CDR1 KGHSH, CDR2 LQKENI. The CDR3 totals 14 residues. TCRdb reprocessed the 5' RACE reads and keeps a single row for each CDR3 protein, giving no DNA. The table gives about 380,000 distinct CDR3 sequences; the top ten clones make up around 5.2% of it. Details on this clonotype: Its antigen remains unidentified.

V usage is TRBV18 and J usage is TRBJ1-1; TCRdb names TRBD1, which stays unverified in the absence of DNA. The clonotype comes from a man aged 18 to 69 in good health. Specimen: blood T cells: a sorted CD56 or NKG2C T cell subset, CD4+ or CD8+ T cells, or bulk PBMC T cells (not recorded which). CDR3 region: CASSPDRMNTEAFF.